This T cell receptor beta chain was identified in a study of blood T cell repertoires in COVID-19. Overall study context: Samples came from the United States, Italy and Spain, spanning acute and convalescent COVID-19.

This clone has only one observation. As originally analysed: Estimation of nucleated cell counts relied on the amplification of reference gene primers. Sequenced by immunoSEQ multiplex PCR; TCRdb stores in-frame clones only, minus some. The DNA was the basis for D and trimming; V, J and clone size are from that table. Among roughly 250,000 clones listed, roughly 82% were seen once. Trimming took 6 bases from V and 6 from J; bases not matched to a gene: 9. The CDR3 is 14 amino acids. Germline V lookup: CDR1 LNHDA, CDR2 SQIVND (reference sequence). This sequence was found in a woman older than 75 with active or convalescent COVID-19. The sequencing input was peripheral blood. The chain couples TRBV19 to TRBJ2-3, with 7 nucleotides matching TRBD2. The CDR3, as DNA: TGTGCCAGTAGGCAAGCGGGAAATTTGGATACGCAGTATTTT. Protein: CASRQAGNLDTQYF. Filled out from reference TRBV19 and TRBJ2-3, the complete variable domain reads DGGITQSPKYLFRKEGQNVTLSCEQNLNHDAMYWYRQDPGQGLRLIYYSQIVNDFQKGDIAEGYSVSREKKESFPLTVTSAQKNPTAFYLCASRQAGNLDTQYFGPGTRLTVL.